This T cell receptor (beta chain) was profiled in a study of cytomegalovirus exposure and HLA in healthy donors. Study-level findings and limits: In terms of immune exposure information, only CMV serostatus was available. A later analysis found common viral pathogens apparently linked to several of the most significant clusters.

Germline assignment: CDR1 SEHNR and CDR2 FQNEAQ (reference sequence). The CDR3 runs to 13 residues. Trimming removed 7 bases from V and 1 base from J; junction bases left unmatched: 3. The PCR used 60 Vbeta and 13 Jbeta primers. Measured with immunoSEQ multiplex PCR; TCRdb has only the in-frame clones, and not every one. Of 150,000 to 200,000 clones listed, about 75% were seen once; the top ten hold approximately 10%. Worth noting for this clone: What it recognizes is unknown.

The chain has TRBV7-9 and TRBJ1-1; 7 positions match TRBD1. This sequence originates from a man aged 18 to 30 in good health and CMV-seropositive. The specimen was PBMCs. In DNA form, the CDR3 reads TGTGCCAGCACCCGGGACAGGAACACTGAAGCTTTCTTT. It is translated as CASTRDRNTEAFF.